The rows below give T cell receptor beta chains drawn from one sample of a study of cytomegalovirus exposure and HLA in healthy donors. Measured with immunoSEQ multiplex PCR; TCRdb has only the in-frame clones, and not every one. The data hold over 100,000 clones, with around 84% observed a single time. Sequenced input: PBMCs. The receptor set was obtained from a woman aged 30 to 39 in good health and CMV-seropositive. Each CDR3 is given without its conserved first and last residue. The D gene is left open where the match is weak.

>NA|TRBV21-1
ASTLKYPGDREGTGELF
>NA|TRBV7-9
ASSSYDSTPANYGYT
>NA|TRBV4-1
ASSQDSSQVTGPKETQY
>NA|TRBV9
ASSPLRGVTGELF
>TRBD2|TRBV6-1
ASLPGGGQTDTQY
>TRBD1|TRBV30
AWSSPGQGVYGYT
>NA|TRBV28
ASSPSDSKETQY
>NA|TRBV27
ASSFSGGSPLH
>TRBD1|TRBV5-1
ASSRTGQGVEEQY
>TRBD1|TRBV30
AWGKGQYYNSPLH
>TRBD2|TRBV5-4
ASSSPQTRTSVGTDTQY
>TRBD2|TRBV9
ASSVMAGGRETQY
>NA|TRBV28
ASSLARGEAF
>NA|TRBV6-1
ASSDSWVGVNQPQH
>TRBD1|TRBV29-1
SVGGTGGVLSYNEQF
>TRBD1|TRBV15
ATSPQGGQETQY
>TRBD2|TRBV7-2
ASSLIGAGDHIQY
>TRBD2|TRBV29-1
SVGGLGGNEQF